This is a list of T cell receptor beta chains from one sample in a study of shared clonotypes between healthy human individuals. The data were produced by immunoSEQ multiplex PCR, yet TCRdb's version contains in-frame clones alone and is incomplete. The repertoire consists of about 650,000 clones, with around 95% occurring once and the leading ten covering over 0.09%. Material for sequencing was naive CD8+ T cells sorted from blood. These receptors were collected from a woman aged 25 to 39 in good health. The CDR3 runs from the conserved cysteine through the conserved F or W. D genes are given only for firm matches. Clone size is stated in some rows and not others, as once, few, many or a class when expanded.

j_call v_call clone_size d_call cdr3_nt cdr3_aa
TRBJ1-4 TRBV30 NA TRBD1 TGTGCCTGGAGTGTACCTGGGACAGGGTTTGAAAAACTGTTTTTT CAWSVPGTGFEKLFF
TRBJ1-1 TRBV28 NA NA TGTGCCAGCAGTATTCTGACAGAGATGAACACTGAAGCTTTCTTT CASSILTEMNTEAFF
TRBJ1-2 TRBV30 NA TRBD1 TGTGCCTGGAGTGTATCCCAGGGGGACTACACCTTC CAWSVSQGDYTF
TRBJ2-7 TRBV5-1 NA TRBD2 TGCGCCAGCAGCTTAGAGGTGCTAGCGGGAGGGCCCTACGAGCAGTACTTC CASSLEVLAGGPYEQYF
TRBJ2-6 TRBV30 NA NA TGTGCCTGGAACCTTGGGGGGCTTGGGGCCAACGTCCTGACTTTC CAWNLGGLGANVLTF
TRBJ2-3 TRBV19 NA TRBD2 TGTGCCAGTAGTAAACTAGCGAGAGCCGGGACAGATACGCAGTATTTT CASSKLARAGTDTQYF
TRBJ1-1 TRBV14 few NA TGTGCCAGCAGCCAAGTTATAGGGGCCGCTGAAGCTTTCTTT CASSQVIGAAEAFF
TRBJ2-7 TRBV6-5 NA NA TGTGCCAGCAGTTACATTCAAACTTCCTACGAGCAGTACTTC CASSYIQTSYEQYF
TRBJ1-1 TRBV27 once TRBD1 TGTGCCAGCAGTTTGTGGCAGGGGGTTAACACTGAAGCTTTCTTT CASSLWQGVNTEAFF
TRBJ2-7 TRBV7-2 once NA TGTGCCAGCAGCTCCTGGGGGGACAATTCCTACGAGCAGTACTTC CASSSWGDNSYEQYF
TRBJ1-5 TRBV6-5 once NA TGTGCCAGCAGTTACGGACGGGGAAATCAGCCCCAGCATTTT CASSYGRGNQPQHF
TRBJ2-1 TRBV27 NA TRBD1 TGTGCCAGCAGTTTAGAAACAGGGGCTGAGCAGTTCTTC CASSLETGAEQFF
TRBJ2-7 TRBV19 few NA TGTGCCAGTACCAAAACACTATACGACTACGAGCAGTACTTC CASTKTLYDYEQYF
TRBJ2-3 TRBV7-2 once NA TGTGCCAGCAGCTTAACTGGAACTGATACGCAGTATTTT CASSLTGTDTQYF
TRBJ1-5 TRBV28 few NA TGTGCCAGCAGTTCGTCCGGCCATAGCAATCAGCCCCAGCATTTT CASSSSGHSNQPQHF
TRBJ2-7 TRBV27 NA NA TGTGCCAGCCGTACCGTAGCGGATATCTCCTACGAGCAGTACTTC CASRTVADISYEQYF
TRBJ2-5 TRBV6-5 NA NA TGTGCCAGCAGTTACGCCAAAAACCGACCGGGGGAGACCCAGTACTTC CASSYAKNRPGETQYF
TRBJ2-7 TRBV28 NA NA TGTGCCAGCAGTTTAAGTGACTACGAGCAGTACTTC CASSLSDYEQYF
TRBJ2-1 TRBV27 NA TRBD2 TGTGCCAGCAGTTTATCCGGGGGGAATGAGCAGTTCTTC CASSLSGGNEQFF
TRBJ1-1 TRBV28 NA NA TGTGCCAGCAGTTTAAGGGGAGGCACTGAAGCTTTCTTT CASSLRGGTEAFF
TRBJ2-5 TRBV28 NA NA TGTGCCAGCAGTTTCGGGGGTACCGGGACCCAGTACTTC CASSFGGTGTQYF
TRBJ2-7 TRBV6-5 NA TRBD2 TGTGCCAGCAGCCCCGGGGGGGAGCAGTACTTC CASSPGGEQYF
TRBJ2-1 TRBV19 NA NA TGTGCCAGTAGTACGGCAACCTACAATGAGCAGTTCTTC CASSTATYNEQFF
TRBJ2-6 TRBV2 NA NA TGTGCCAGCAGTGAAAGGTCGTTCCCGTCTGGGGCCAACGTCCTGACTTTC CASSERSFPSGANVLTF
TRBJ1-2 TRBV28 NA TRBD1 TGTGCCAGCAGCCTAACAGGGGGCAGCTATGGCTACACCTTC CASSLTGGSYGYTF
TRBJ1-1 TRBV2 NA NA TGTGCCGTTTCAGGGACTCAGGGGAACACTGAAGCTTTCTTT CAVSGTQGNTEAFF
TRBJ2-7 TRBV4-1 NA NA TGCGCCAGCAGCCCTTTAGGGAGGTCCTACGAGCAGTACTTC CASSPLGRSYEQYF
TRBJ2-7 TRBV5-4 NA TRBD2 TGTGCCAGCAGCCTCTGGACTAGCTCCTACGAGCAGTACTTC CASSLWTSSYEQYF
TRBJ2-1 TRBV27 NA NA TGTGCCAGCAGTTCCAGATACAATGAGCAGTTCTTC CASSSRYNEQFF
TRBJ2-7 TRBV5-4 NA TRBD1 TGTGCCAGCAGCTTGTCCGGGACAGAGTCCTACGAGCAGTACTTC CASSLSGTESYEQYF